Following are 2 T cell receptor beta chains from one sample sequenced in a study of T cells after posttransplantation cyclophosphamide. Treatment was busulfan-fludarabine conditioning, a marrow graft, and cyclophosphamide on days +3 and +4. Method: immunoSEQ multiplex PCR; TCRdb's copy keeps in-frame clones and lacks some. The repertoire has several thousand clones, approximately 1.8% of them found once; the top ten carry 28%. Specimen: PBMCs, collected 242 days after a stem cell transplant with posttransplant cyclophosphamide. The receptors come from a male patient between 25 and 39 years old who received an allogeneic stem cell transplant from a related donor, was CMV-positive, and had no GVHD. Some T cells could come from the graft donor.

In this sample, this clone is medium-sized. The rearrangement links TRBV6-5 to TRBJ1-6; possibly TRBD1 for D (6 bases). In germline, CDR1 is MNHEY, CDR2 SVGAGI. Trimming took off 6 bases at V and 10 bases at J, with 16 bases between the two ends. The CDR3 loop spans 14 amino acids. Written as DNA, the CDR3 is TGTGCCAGCAGCCGATACCAGGGGCGCTCACCCCTCCACTTT. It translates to CASSRYQGRSPLHF.

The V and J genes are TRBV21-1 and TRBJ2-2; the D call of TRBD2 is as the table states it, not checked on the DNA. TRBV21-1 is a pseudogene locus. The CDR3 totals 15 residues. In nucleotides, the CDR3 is TGTGCCAGCAGCAATGACCCTCTAGCAGCCGGGGAGCTGTTTTTT. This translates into CASSNDPLAAGELFF.